This T cell receptor (beta chain) was retrieved from a study of Graves' ophthalmopathy and Graves' hyperthyroidism (dated by TCRdb to between 2017 and 2018). As for the study more broadly: Peripheral blood was collected at initial diagnosis, prior to any treatment. To tell Graves' ophthalmopathy apart from Graves' hyperthyroidism, and to predict which patients would progress to ophthalmopathy, the study relied on TCR beta repertoire signatures. After sampling, hyperthyroidism patients received methimazole starting at 30 mg daily, and ophthalmopathy patients received high-dose intravenous methylprednisolone. To explore V-J signatures distinguishing ophthalmopathy from hyperthyroidism, a discovery set of around 100 patients (fewer than 45 ophthalmopathy, 55 to 60 stable hyperthyroidism) was enrolled. For independent validation, a separate cohort was made up of 18 hyperthyroidism patients plus 17 patients who later progressed from hyperthyroidism to ophthalmopathy. In more than five hyperthyroidism patients, T-cell repertoires of thyroid tissue and blood were compared. In total, 135 blood samples were TCR-sequenced: approximately 42 ophthalmopathy, approximately 80 hyperthyroidism and roughly 17 hyperthyroidism-to-ophthalmopathy patients. Overall study outcomes, separate from this receptor: Sample size was not predetermined statistically, and investigators were not blinded to group allocation. Most of the expanded thyroid clonotypes with a frequency above 0.001 were also detected in blood, and it was suggested that the thyroid immune response may be reflected by blood repertoires. In validation, the model predicted ophthalmopathy progression with roughly 68% sensitivity and roughly 72% specificity; 12 predicted patients were CT-confirmed with GO in a median of around 6 months. The 13-signature model separated ophthalmopathy from stable hyperthyroidism with roughly 88% sensitivity and almost 84% specificity in cross-validation, and 80%/75% in the test set.

Taken from cysteine to phenylalanine, the CDR3 has 14 residues. Only the CDR3 portion is preserved as DNA: 42 bases, with reading frame beginning at the first base. V lost 2 bases and J lost 5 bases, and the count of bases not matched to a germline gene is 2. CDR1 and CDR2, looked up from the germline V gene, are ENHRY and SYGVKD. For repertoire sequencing, TCR beta CDR3 regions were amplified from RNA transcripts. The first round of RT-PCR was done with HTBI primers and the Qiagen OneStep RT-PCR kit, and was followed by a second round of multiplex PCR, then size selection and purification. Libraries were sequenced on an Illumina HiSeq2000 using paired-end 100 bp reads. In the original analysis: SOAPnuke was used for read processing, and reads with adapters, uncalled bases, a mean Phred below 15, or no exact constant-primer or identifier match were discarded. COPE v1.2.5 was used to merge high-quality paired reads. Clonotypes were defined as unique nucleotide sequences and were aligned to IMGT TRB V, D and J references using MiTCR v1.1. Analysis was restricted to V-J combinations with a frequency above 0.0001, which covered 98% to 99.2% of repertoires. For each V-J combination, a TCR clonal expansion and chaos score was defined as F50 clonal expansion divided by the chaos observed in the TCRdist matrix. Welch's t-statistics and random forest were used to reduce the features to approximately 13 V-J combinations, which were then used as input to a naive Bayes classifier. The Morisita-Horn index was used to measure how similar the thyroid and blood repertoires were. Starting from the raw public reads, TCRdb applied fastp trimming at Q25, assembled clones with MiXCR and retained in-frame beta chains. For every CDR3 protein sequence, its rows merge into one entry that carries the most common genes and DNA. TCRdb, rather than the study authors, made the V and J calls. In this sample the table shows about 740,000 distinct CDR3 sequences, roughly 40% of which occur a single time. Jointly, the top ten make up 40% to 55% of the sample.

Ophthalmopathy patients had moderately to severely active disease, Clinical Activity Score of at least 3, NOSPECS grade of at least 4, and disease duration under 3 months. Patients with other autoimmune diseases, uncontrolled infections, pregnancy or lactation were excluded from the study. Clinical symptoms, serum thyroxine, TRAb, thyroid ultrasound and orbital computed tomography were used for diagnosis. Ficoll-Paque density gradient centrifugation was used to isolate PBMCs from 9.5 to 10 ml of fresh peripheral blood. Total RNA was extracted using Trizol reagent, and RNA quality was checked on an Agilent 2100 Bioanalyzer. In its sample, this clonotype was seen many times. The antigen it binds to is not known. Base quality data are lacking; no much larger clone is found one base away.

This receptor was obtained from an adult man with Graves' ophthalmopathy. The specimen was peripheral blood. This chain joins TRBV10-3 to TRBJ2-5; 10 nucleotides in the junction match TRBD1. The DNA sequence reads TGTGCCATCAGTGAGCCGGGACAGGGGGAGACCCAGTACTTC. It translates to CAISEPGQGETQYF.